The 7 T cell receptor beta chains below all came from one sample that was sequenced in a study of blood T cells in healthy people across ages (dated by TCRdb to 2014 to 2015). Library creation used 5' RACE. The sequencing machine was an Illumina HiSeq 2500. The second PCR ran for about 7 to 11 cycles and used a J-beta primer mix along with a sample-barcoded 5' primer. TCRdb trimmed public reads at Q25 via fastp, called clones via MiXCR and kept in-frame beta chains. Each CDR3 protein gets just one entry, which takes the most common genes and DNA from the rows behind it. A total of under 1,000,000 distinct CDR3 sequences appear in this sample, roughly 35% of them only once. The top ten constitute roughly 13% of the sample. The sequencing sample was made of blood. The receptor set was obtained from a man aged 18 to 30 in good health.

The V gene is TRBV6-5, the J gene TRBJ2-3, with 9 bases lining up with TRBD2. With 2 bases clipped from V and 4 bases from J, the junction kept 7 bases outside the gene matches. Per the germline V gene, CDR1 is MNHEY and CDR2 is SVGAGI. The CDR3 loop spans 16 amino acids. CDR3 sequence (DNA): TGTGCCAGCAGTTACGTCGCAGCGGGAGGCGCAGATACGCAGTATTTT. It encodes CASSYVAAGGADTQYF.

This clonotype has a handful of counts. The chain uses TRBV27 and TRBJ1-3; D gene ambiguous. Looked up from germline, CDR1 is MNHEY and CDR2 is SMNVEV (reference sequence). This CDR3 is 13 amino acids long. V was pared by 3 bases and J by 2 bases, with 5 bases between. The CDR3 region is CASSFEPGNTIYF. The DNA of the CDR3 is TGTGCCAGCAGTTTCGAACCTGGAAACACCATATATTTT.

This clonotype was detected a few times. The chain recombines TRBV11-1 with TRBJ2-1, with D possibly TRBD1 on 5 matching bases. Trimming took 7 bases from V and 4 from J, leaving 17 bases between them. The germline V gene encodes CDR1 SGHAT and CDR2 FQDESV (reference sequence). CDR3 length: 15 residues. Here the CDR3 DNA reads TGTGCCAGCACCACAGGAAACGACGCTTACAATGAGCAGTTCTTC. Its protein is CASTTGNDAYNEQFF.

This clonotype showed up many times. The J gene is TRBJ2-7, the V gene TRBV12-3 or TRBV12-4; 8 nucleotides agree with TRBD1. V gave up 6 bases and J gave up 2 bases; unmatched junction bases: 12. This CDR3 has 16 residues. CDR3: CASSPITGTGPYEQYF. In DNA form, the CDR3 reads TGTGCCAGCAGCCCAATAACCGGGACAGGACCCTACGAGCAGTACTTC.

In its sample, this clonotype was seen once. This chain uses TRBV7-2 with TRBJ1-1; D unresolved. Germline V gene sequence: CDR1 SGHTA, CDR2 FQGNSA. The germline V and J ends were trimmed by 4 bases and 4 bases, with 13 bases remaining between them. This CDR3 spans 14 amino acids. The DNA of the CDR3 is TGTGCCAGCAGCTCAGCTACTACGGGCACTGAAGCTTTCTTT. The encoded protein is CASSSATTGTEAFF.

The chain employs TRBV28 and TRBJ1-5; D remains ambiguous. The CDR3 consists of 16 residues. Per germline, CDR1 MDHEN and CDR2 SYDVKM. The germline V and J ends were trimmed by 3 bases and 0 bases, with 12 bases remaining between them. CDR3 DNA: TGTGCCAGCAGTTTTGTCGCGGTATATAGCAATCAGCCCCAGCATTTT. Translated: CASSFVAVYSNQPQHF.

This clonotype was counted a few times. V usage is TRBV7-3 and J usage is TRBJ2-2; TRBD1 matches at 12 bases. The germline V gene has CDR1 SGHTA and CDR2 FQGTGA. The CDR3 is 18 residues long. V lost 2 bases to trimming and J lost 4 bases; unmatched junction nucleotides: 8. The CDR3 sequence: CASSLYGTGGVTTGELFF. The CDR3 DNA sequence: TGTGCCAGCAGCTTATATGGGACAGGGGGCGTCACCACCGGGGAGCTGTTTTTT.